Included here is one T cell receptor (beta chain) sequence, with context. Its antigen is not known. The table came from immunoSEQ multiplex PCR; TCRdb's copy has only in-frame clones and leaves some out. Counted here are 250,000 or so clones, roughly 93% occurring once; the ten biggest clones make up roughly 0.51%. This CDR3 comprises 16 residues. Germline CDR1 KGHDR, CDR2 SFDVKD. Deletions cut 2 bases from V and 5 bases from J, with 15 bases between. This sample stems from a study of T cell responses to AZD1222 COVID-19 vaccine. Study findings and constraints: Without day 14 samples, only post-peak T cell repertoires were studied. In the spike-specific TCR repertoire, nearly half reportedly target unmutated variant regions. Only a handful of individuals given AZD1222 were seropositive at baseline. Mostly white British, mostly female donors; authors suggested clonal diversity may be underestimated.

This specimen was peripheral blood, taken on day 0 of AZD1222 vaccination. The sequence derives from an adult in good health. This chain uses TRBV24-1 with TRBJ2-1; TRBD1 might be the D (6 bases). The CDR3 loop reads CATSDSGGTHHNEQFF. The CDR3 DNA is TGTGCCACCAGTGATTCGGGTGGGACACACCACAATGAGCAGTTCTTC.